These 27 T cell receptor beta chains originate from one sample sequenced in a study of cytomegalovirus exposure and HLA in healthy donors. Use of 60 Vbeta and 13 Jbeta primers characterized the PCR. The assay was immunoSEQ multiplex PCR, and TCRdb's table has in-frame clones only and misses some. Here the sample spans some 150,000 clones, approximately 80% being singletons. The sequenced sample consisted of PBMCs. All receptors derive from a woman aged 50 to 60 in good health and CMV-seropositive.

V and J are TRBV7-9 and TRBJ2-1, with 11 bases aligning to TRBD2. From germline, CDR1 is SEHNR and CDR2 FQNEAQ (reference sequence). Trimming removed 5 bases from V and 0 bases from J; junction bases left unmatched: 3. The CDR3 length is 16 residues. The CDR3 region is CASSLGTSGSYNEQFF. The CDR3 DNA reads TGTGCCAGCAGCCTCGGGACTAGCGGCTCCTACAATGAGCAGTTCTTC.

The chain links TRBV10-1 to TRBJ2-5; 10 bases match TRBD2. There are 15 residues in the CDR3. Germline V gene lookup returns CDR1 WNHNN and CDR2 SYGVQD (reference sequence). Germline trimming cut 0 bases from V and 9 bases from J; bases unmatched to any gene: 7. CDR3 sequence: CASSESERGGRPQYF. DNA of the CDR3: TGCGCCAGCAGTGAGTCGGAGCGGGGGGGTCGACCCCAGTACTTC.

The chain has TRBV6-5 and TRBJ1-1; 8 bases match TRBD1. V shed 6 bases, J shed 5 bases, and the junction held 8 bases outside the gene matches. CDR1 and CDR2 from the germline V gene are MNHEY and SVGAGI. The CDR3 loop spans 14 amino acids. CDR3 nucleotide sequence: TGTGCCAGCAGCCTACAGGGGGAACCTACTGAAGCTTTCTTT. This translates into CASSLQGEPTEAFF.

This chain uses TRBV7-9 with TRBJ2-5; 8 positions match TRBD2. CDR1 SEHNR and CDR2 FQNEAQ come from the germline V gene (reference sequence). The J segment lost 2 bases and the V segment lost 1 base, leaving 6 bases of the junction unmatched. The CDR3 has 16 amino acids. CDR3 DNA sequence: TGTGCCAGCAGCTTAGGCGCTAGCGGGTTTCAAGAGACCCAGTACTTC. Its translation is CASSLGASGFQETQYF.

The rearrangement uses TRBV11-2 and TRBJ1-2; D remains ambiguous. Trimming took off 1 base at V and 3 bases at J, with 18 bases between the two ends. CDR3 length: 17 residues. Germline V gene sequence: CDR1 SGHAT, CDR2 FQNNGV. CDR3 residues: CASSLAPRGSGYYGYTF. In DNA form, the CDR3 reads TGTGCCAGCAGCTTAGCCCCGCGGGGTTCGGGGTACTATGGCTACACCTTC.

This clone occurred a few times. V gene TRBV9 combines with J gene TRBJ1-2; 9 nucleotides align to TRBD1. J was trimmed by 0 bases and V by 2 bases; bases with no gene match: 8. The germline CDR1 and CDR2 sequences are SGDLS and YYNGEE. The CDR3 is 17 amino acids. This CDR3 reads CASSVTGTGSANYGYTF. The CDR3 nucleotides read TGTGCCAGCAGCGTCACCGGGACAGGGTCGGCTAACTATGGCTACACCTTC.

The V gene is TRBV28, the J gene TRBJ2-7, with 10 bases lining up with TRBD2. The CDR3 covers 13 residues. Unmatched junction bases numbered 3, after V lost 7 bases and J lost 3 bases. The germline CDR1 and CDR2 sequences are MDHEN and SYDVKM. CDR3 sequence: CASKAGGHYEQYF. For the CDR3, the DNA is TGTGCCAGCAAAGCGGGAGGGCACTACGAGCAGTACTTC.

This clone appeared once. This rearrangement joins TRBV2 to TRBJ2-7; a weak D match, TRBD2 (6 bases). The V gene's germline CDR1 is SNHLY and CDR2 FYNNEI. This CDR3 comprises 15 residues. V lost 0 bases to trimming and J lost 2 bases, with 11 bases between them. The CDR3 reads CASSEASRLAYEQYF. The CDR3 coding sequence is TGTGCCAGCAGTGAAGCTTCACGACTAGCCTACGAGCAGTACTTC.

The rearrangement uses TRBV20-1 and TRBJ2-7, with D hard to call. The V and J ends lost 2 bases and 3 bases respectively, with 5 bases between them. The length of the CDR3 is 11 residues. Per germline, CDR1 DFQATT and CDR2 SNEGSKA (reference sequence). The CDR3 loop reads CSARRGYEQYF. The CDR3 DNA sequence: TGCAGTGCTAGAAGAGGCTACGAGCAGTACTTC.

This clone was counted a few times. V and J are TRBV6-5 and TRBJ2-3; TRBD2 matches at 8 bases. Trimming at V came to 0 bases and at J to 7 bases, leaving 6 bases not matched to a gene. The CDR3 extends over 15 amino acids. CDR1 is MNHEY, CDR2 SVGAGI, per germline. The CDR3 spells CASSYSSSGLHTQYF. The CDR3 DNA sequence: TGTGCCAGCAGTTACTCGTCTAGCGGGTTACATACGCAGTATTTT.

The rearrangement uses TRBV5-8 and TRBJ1-1, with D perhaps matching TRBD1 (6 bases). The CDR3 totals 13 residues. V was pared by 2 bases and J by 11 bases, with 16 bases between. Per the germline V gene, CDR1 is SGHTS and CDR2 is YDEGEE. The chain's CDR3 is CASSFRGRREAFF. The CDR3, as DNA: TGTGCCAGCAGCTTCAGGGGTCGAAGGGAGGCTTTCTTT. Supplemented by reference TRBV5-8 and TRBJ1-1, the full variable domain reads EAGVTQSPTHLIKTRGQQATLRCSPISGHTSVYWYQQALGLGLQFLLWYDEGEERNRGNFPPRFSGRQFPNYSSELNVNALELEDSALYLCASSFRGRREAFFGQGTRLTVV.

The chain carries TRBV28 and TRBJ2-2, with 8 bases lining up with TRBD2. Unmatched junction bases numbered 7, after V lost 3 bases and J lost 4 bases. CDR1 and CDR2 (germline): MDHEN, SYDVKM. The CDR3 runs to 16 residues. The CDR3 DNA reads TGTGCCAGCAGTTTTGGTCCGGGAGGGTCCACCGGGGAGCTGTTTTTT. Translating it yields CASSFGPGGSTGELFF.

The rearrangement uses TRBV21-1 and TRBJ1-5; the table names TRBD1, a call not compared with the DNA. TRBV21-1 is labeled a pseudogene. The CDR3 is made up of 17 amino acids. The CDR3 DNA reads as TGTGCCAGCAGCAGACAGGGACCCTCTGGGGTCAATCAGCCCCAGCATTTT. It is translated as CASSRQGPSGVNQPQHF.

The V call is TRBV5-6, the J call TRBJ2-5; D is ambiguous. The CDR3 loop spans 12 amino acids. Between the trimmed V and J ends, which lost 0 bases and 5 bases, there was a span of 5 bases. Looked up from germline, CDR1 is SGHDT and CDR2 is YYEEEE. This CDR3 reads CASSLVYETQYF. The CDR3 DNA follows: TGTGCCAGCAGCTTGGTCTATGAGACCCAGTACTTC.

CDR3 loop: CASSEWRRNNSPLHF. The CDR3 region has the DNA TGTGCCAGCAGTGAATGGAGGCGGAATAATTCACCCCTCCACTTT. The rearrangement links TRBV2 to TRBJ1-6; D gene uncertain. V lost 2 bases and J 5 bases, leaving 10 bases between the germline ends. Looked up from germline, CDR1 is SNHLY and CDR2 is FYNNEI. CDR3 length equals 15 residues.

This sequence joins TRBV29-1 and TRBJ2-5; D is possibly TRBD1 (8 bases). Germline V gene lookup returns CDR1 SQVTM and CDR2 ANQGSEA. Trimming cost V 6 bases and J 4 bases, with 12 bases left between them. The CDR3 covers 12 residues. CDR3 region: CSVQGGGETQYF. CDR3 nucleotide sequence: TGCAGCGTACAGGGGGGGGGAGAGACCCAGTACTTC.

V is TRBV9 and J is TRBJ1-1, with D maybe TRBD1 (6 bases). The V and J ends lost 0 bases and 3 bases respectively, with 21 bases between them. Germline V gives CDR1 SGDLS, CDR2 YYNGEE. This CDR3 has 18 amino acids. CDR3 amino acids: CASSVGELSGTTYTEAFF. The DNA for the CDR3 is TGTGCCAGCAGCGTAGGCGAGTTATCCGGGACAACTTACACTGAAGCTTTCTTT.

This clone came up a few times. CDR3 in amino acids: CASSKKLRTKKRGTLYYEQYF. The CDR3 region has the DNA TGTGCCAGCAGCAAAAAATTAAGGACAAAGAAGAGGGGGACGCTTTACTACGAGCAGTACTTC. The J gene is TRBJ2-7, the V gene TRBV21-1; TRBD1 reflects the table's D call only, with no check against the DNA. TRBV21-1 is termed a pseudogene. The CDR3 runs 21 residues.

V usage is TRBV28 and J usage is TRBJ2-1; 10 nucleotides agree with TRBD1. The CDR3 covers 15 residues. Trimming at V came to 10 bases and at J to 0 bases, leaving 6 bases not matched to a gene. Germline CDR1 and CDR2: MDHEN and SYDVKM. CDR3 sequence: CATRQGALSYNEQFF. CDR3 nucleotides: TGTGCCACCCGACAGGGGGCTCTCTCCTACAATGAGCAGTTCTTC.

J is TRBJ1-1 and V is TRBV6-4, with D possibly TRBD1 on 6 matching bases. V was pared by 6 bases and J by 3 bases, with 14 bases between. The CDR3 is 14 residues long. CDR1 is MRHNA, CDR2 SNTAGT, per germline. CDR3 in amino acids: CASRMGAEDTEAFF. CDR3 DNA: TGTGCCAGCAGGATGGGGGCAGAGGACACTGAAGCTTTCTTT.

Notes on this clone: Its ends do not fully match the called genes, so a read error is possible. The V call is TRBV4-1, the J call TRBJ2-3, with 10 bases that match TRBD2. CDR3 length: 15 amino acids. The germline V gene encodes CDR1 MGHRA and CDR2 YSYEKL. DNA for the CDR3: TGCGCCAGCAACCAAGGACTAGCGGGCACAGATACGCAGTATTTT. Translating gives CASNQGLAGTDTQYF.

This clone was counted between two and nine times. The chain is built from TRBV30 and TRBJ2-5; 8 nucleotides match TRBD2. The CDR3 runs to 13 residues. Trimming removed 3 bases from V and 7 bases from J; junction bases left unmatched: 7. Germline assignment: CDR1 GTSNPN and CDR2 SVGIG (reference sequence). Written as DNA, the CDR3 is TGTGCCTGGAGGCCCGGGGGGGCCGGGACCCAGTACTTC. Translating it yields CAWRPGGAGTQYF. Using reference TRBV30 and TRBJ2-5 for the parts outside the CDR3, the full variable domain is SQTIHQWPATLVQPVGSPLSLECTVEGTSNPNLYWYRQAAGRGLQLLFYSVGIGQISSEVPQNLSASRPQDRQFILSSKKLLLSDSGFYLCAWRPGGAGTQYFGPGTRLLVL.

The rearrangement joins TRBV6-5 to TRBJ2-1; 8 bases match TRBD1. The V gene end was trimmed by 2 bases and the J gene end by 0 bases; junction bases not matched to a gene: 3. Per the germline V gene, CDR1 is MNHEY and CDR2 is SVGAGI. This CDR3 region has 16 residues. The CDR3 is CASSYGDRGSYNEQFF. For the CDR3, the DNA is TGTGCCAGCAGTTACGGTGACAGGGGCTCCTACAATGAGCAGTTCTTC.

This chain links TRBV4-3 with TRBJ1-1; D is possibly TRBD1 (6 bases). The V gene lost 3 bases and the J gene lost 0 bases, with 11 bases spanning the gap. The CDR3 has 15 amino acids. Germline V gene data show CDR1 as LGHNA and CDR2 as YSLEER. The DNA of the CDR3 is TGCGCCAGCAGCCACAGTGACAGGCTGAACACTGAAGCTTTCTTT. Translating it yields CASSHSDRLNTEAFF.

This rearrangement joins TRBV7-2 to TRBJ2-7; D is possibly TRBD1 (5 bases). CDR3 size: 13 residues. V lost 1 base and J lost 3, with 7 bases in between. Germline CDR1 reads SGHTA; CDR2 reads FQGNSA. In DNA form, the CDR3 reads TGTGCCAGCAGCTTAGGGACAAACTACGAGCAGTACTTC. This sequence encodes CASSLGTNYEQYF.

The chain has TRBV9 and TRBJ2-2; 14 bases fit TRBD2. V lost 5 bases and J lost 4; bases outside the gene matches: 1. The CDR3 is 15 residues long. Germline V CDR1 and CDR2: SGDLS, YYNGEE. For the CDR3, the DNA is TGTGCCAGCAGTGGGACTAGCGGGAGCACCGGGGAGCTGTTTTTT. Translated, it gives CASSGTSGSTGELFF.

This clone was picked up one time. The rearrangement links TRBV4-3 to TRBJ2-7; D perhaps matches TRBD1 (5 bases). The CDR3 runs 12 residues. V was shortened by 3 bases and J by 7 bases, with 10 bases between the two germline ends. The germline V gene encodes CDR1 LGHNA and CDR2 YSLEER. The CDR3 DNA sequence: TGCGCCAGCAGCCACAGAAGGGGTGAGCAGTACTTC. Residues: CASSHRRGEQYF.